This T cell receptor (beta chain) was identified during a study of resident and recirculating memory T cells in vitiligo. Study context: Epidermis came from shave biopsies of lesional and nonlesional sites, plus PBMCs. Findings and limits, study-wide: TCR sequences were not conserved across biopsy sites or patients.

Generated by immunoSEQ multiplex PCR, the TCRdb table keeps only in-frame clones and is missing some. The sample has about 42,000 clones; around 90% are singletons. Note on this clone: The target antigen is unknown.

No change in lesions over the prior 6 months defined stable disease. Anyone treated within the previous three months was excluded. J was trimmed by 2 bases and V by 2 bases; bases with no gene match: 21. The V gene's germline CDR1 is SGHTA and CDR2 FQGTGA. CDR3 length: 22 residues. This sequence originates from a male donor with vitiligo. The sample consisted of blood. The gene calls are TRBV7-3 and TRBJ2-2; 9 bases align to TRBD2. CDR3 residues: CASSLYPLRASGDPENTGELFF. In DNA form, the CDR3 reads TGTGCCAGCAGCTTATACCCCCTCCGGGCTAGCGGGGACCCCGAAAACACCGGGGAGCTGTTTTTT. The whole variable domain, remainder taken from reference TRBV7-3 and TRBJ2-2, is GAGVSQTPSNKVTEKGKYVELRCDPISGHTALYWYRQSLGQGPEFLIYFQGTGAADDSGLPNDRFFAVRPEGSVSTLKIQRTERGDSAVYLCASSLYPLRASGDPENTGELFFGEGSRLTVL.